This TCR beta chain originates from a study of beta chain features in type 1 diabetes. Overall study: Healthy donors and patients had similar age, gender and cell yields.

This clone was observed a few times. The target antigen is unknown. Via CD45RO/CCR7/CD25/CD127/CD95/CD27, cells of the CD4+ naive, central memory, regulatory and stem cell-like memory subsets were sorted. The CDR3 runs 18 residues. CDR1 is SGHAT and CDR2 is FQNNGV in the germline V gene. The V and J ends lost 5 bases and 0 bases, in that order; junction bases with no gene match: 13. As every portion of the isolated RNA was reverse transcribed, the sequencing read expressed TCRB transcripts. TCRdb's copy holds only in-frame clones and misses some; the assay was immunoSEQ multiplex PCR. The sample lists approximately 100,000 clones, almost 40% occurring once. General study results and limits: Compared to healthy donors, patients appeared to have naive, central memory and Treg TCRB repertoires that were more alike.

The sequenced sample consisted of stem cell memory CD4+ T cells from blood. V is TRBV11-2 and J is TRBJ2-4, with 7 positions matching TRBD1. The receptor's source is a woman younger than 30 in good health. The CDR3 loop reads CASSTRDDRDLAKNIQYF. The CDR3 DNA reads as TGTGCCAGCAGCACCCGCGACGACAGGGATCTAGCCAAAAACATTCAGTACTTC. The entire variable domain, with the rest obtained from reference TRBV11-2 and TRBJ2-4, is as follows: EAGVAQSPRYKIIEKRQSVAFWCNPISGHATLYWYQQILGQGPKLLIQFQNNGVVDDSQLPKDRFSAERLKGVDSTLKIQPAKLEDSAVYLCASSTRDDRDLAKNIQYFGAGTRLSVL.